Listed below are T cell receptor beta chains from one sample, sequenced in a study of blood T cell repertoires in COVID-19. Generated by immunoSEQ multiplex PCR, the TCRdb table keeps only in-frame clones and is missing some. Among just over 80,000 clones, roughly 79% were seen once, and the ten largest hold approximately 44%. The source material was peripheral blood. The receptors stem from an older man with acute or convalescent COVID-19. The CDR3 runs from the conserved cysteine through the conserved F or W. A D gene is named only where the DNA matches it firmly. Not all rows give a size; the values are once, few, many and, for expanded clones, a class.

clone_size j_call d_call v_call cdr3_nt cdr3_aa
. TRBJ1-3 . TRBV6-2/TRBV6-3 TGTGCCAGCAGTTACTGGCGGGGAAACACCATATATTTT CASSYWRGNTIYF
many TRBJ1-1 . TRBV6-5 TGTGCCACCCGGGATAACACTGAAGCTTTCTTT CATRDNTEAFF
. TRBJ1-4 . TRBV5-1 TGCGCCAGCAGCTTGGCCGTGGGGGCTACGAATGAAAAACTGTTTTTT CASSLAVGATNEKLFF
. TRBJ2-1 TRBD2 TRBV18 TGTGCCAGCTCACCGGGGCTAGCGGAGCTCGGGGCCAAGCAGTTCTTC CASSPGLAELGAKQFF
. TRBJ2-5 TRBD1 TRBV5-5 TGTGCCAGCAGCTTGGGAGGGACAGGGGGTTTAGGGGAGACCCAGTACTTC CASSLGGTGGLGETQYF
. TRBJ1-5 . TRBV18 TGTGCCAGCTCACCACCGGGGAGGGGCAATCAGCCCCAGCATTTT CASSPPGRGNQPQHF
. TRBJ2-7 TRBD1 TRBV5-1 TGCGCCAGCAGCTTGGTGGGGGACAGCTACGAGCAGTACTTC CASSLVGDSYEQYF
once TRBJ2-7 . TRBV7-2 TGTGCCAGCAGCTTAGGTCCACACTACGAGCAGTACTTC CASSLGPHYEQYF
. TRBJ1-1 TRBD1 TRBV5-4 TGTGCCAGCAGCTCCAAGGGACAGGGTTGGACTGAAGCTTTCTTT CASSSKGQGWTEAFF
. TRBJ2-1 TRBD2 TRBV24-1 TGTGCCACCAGTGACCCTACTAGCGGAGCTTACAATGAGCAGTTCTTC CATSDPTSGAYNEQFF
few TRBJ1-1 . TRBV27 TGTGCCAGCACCCACCCTGACAGGCGCAATGAAGCTTTCTTT CASTHPDRRNEAFF
few TRBJ2-3 TRBD1 TRBV28 TGTGCCAGCAGTCCCATCGACAGGGTGACAGATACGCAGTATTTT CASSPIDRVTDTQYF
. TRBJ1-1 . TRBV18 TGTGCCAGCTCACTACAGGGAGGGAGTGAAGCTTTCTTT CASSLQGGSEAFF
. TRBJ1-1 . TRBV28 TGTGCCAGCAGTTCAGGGATTTCTGAAGCTTTCTTT CASSSGISEAFF
. TRBJ2-2 . TRBV3-1/TRBV3-2 TGTGCCAGCAGGGGCAGGGCCGCGAACACCGGGGAGCTGTTTTTT CASRGRAANTGELFF
. TRBJ2-5 . TRBV10-2 TGCGCCAGCAGTGAGTCCGGGGGACTGGCTAAGAAGACCCAGTACTTC CASSESGGLAKKTQYF
once TRBJ2-1 . TRBV27 TGTGCCAGCAGTTCCCTCGGGTTATCAAGGGGTTACAATGAGCAGTTCTTC CASSSLGLSRGYNEQFF
. TRBJ1-1 TRBD1 TRBV2 TGTGCCAGCACAGTTACAGGGGCCCGAGTCACTGAAGCTTTCTTT CASTVTGARVTEAFF
. TRBJ2-1 TRBD2 TRBV27 TGTGCCAGCAGTTTCGGGACTAGGGTTGAGCAGTTCTTC CASSFGTRVEQFF
. TRBJ2-5 TRBD2 TRBV18 TGTGCCAGCTCACTTTCTGGACTAGCGGGAATGGAGACCCAGTACTTC CASSLSGLAGMETQYF
. TRBJ2-7 . TRBV19 TGTGCCAGTAGTCCCTACCCCGGCTACGAGCAGTACTTC CASSPYPGYEQYF
once TRBJ2-6 TRBD1 TRBV6-6 TGTGCCAGCAGCCGACTCCCCCCGGGACAGGGTCGATCTGGGGCCAACGTCCTGACTTTC CASSRLPPGQGRSGANVLTF
. TRBJ2-1 . TRBV29-1 TGCAGCGTTGAGAGGAGTAATGAGCAGTTCTTC CSVERSNEQFF
once TRBJ2-6 . TRBV6-2/TRBV6-3 TGTGCCAGCAGTTATCGGGCCGGACAGAGTGGCTCTGGGGCCAACGTCCTGACTTTC CASSYRAGQSGSGANVLTF
. TRBJ2-7 TRBD2 TRBV6-4 TGTGCCAGCACTAGACTAGCGAGTCCCTACGAGCAGTACTTC CASTRLASPYEQYF
. TRBJ1-1 . TRBV6-1 TGTGCCAGCAGTGAACCCGTGGAAGCTTTCTTT CASSEPVEAFF
few TRBJ1-5 TRBD1 TRBV6-1 TGTGCCAGCAGTGAAAGGGGACAGGGAAGCAATCAGCCCCAGCATTTT CASSERGQGSNQPQHF
once TRBJ2-7 . TRBV18 TGTGCCAGCTCACCGGACGGGGGAAAAAACGAGCAGTACTTC CASSPDGGKNEQYF
many TRBJ1-2 . TRBV6-5 TGTGCCAGCCGTCAACGGGAGAGCTATGGCTACACCTTC CASRQRESYGYTF
once TRBJ1-5 . TRBV10-2 TGCGCCAGCTCCACAGTTAATAGCAATCAGCCCCAGCATTTT CASSTVNSNQPQHF
. TRBJ1-1 TRBD1 TRBV11-3 TGTGCCAGCAGCCCACAGGGGGGCACTGAAGCTTTCTTT CASSPQGGTEAFF
. TRBJ1-4 TRBD1 TRBV19 TGTGCCAGTACCTCAGGAGACAGGGATGCCGAAAAACTGTTTTTT CASTSGDRDAEKLFF
. TRBJ1-1 . TRBV28 TGTGCCAGCAGTTTACTTACAGGGAACACTGAAGCTTTCTTT CASSLLTGNTEAFF
once TRBJ2-1 . TRBV2 TGTGCCAGCAGTGAGTTACTAGCAGGTGGGGGTGAGCAGTTCTTC CASSELLAGGGEQFF
. TRBJ2-3 . TRBV5-4 TGTGCCAGCAGCCTCACAGATACGCAGTATTTT CASSLTDTQYF
. TRBJ1-1 . TRBV27 TGTGCCAGCAGTCCCTATCCGGGACAAGTCACTGAAGCTTTCTTT CASSPYPGQVTEAFF
. TRBJ1-2 TRBD1 TRBV28 TGTGCCAGCAGTTTAGACAGGGGGCACTGGGGCTACACCTTC CASSLDRGHWGYTF
once TRBJ1-3 . TRBV27 TGTGCCAGCAGTCCGGTCTCTGGAAACACCATATATTTT CASSPVSGNTIYF
. TRBJ2-7 . TRBV3-1/TRBV3-2 TGTGCCAGCAGCCAAGGCCTCCTAGCGCGGTACGAGCAGTACTTC CASSQGLLARYEQYF
. TRBJ1-6 TRBD1 TRBV15 TGTGCCACCAGCAGAGACCCCTCCGGGACAGGGGTTTCACCCCTCCACTTT CATSRDPSGTGVSPLHF
. TRBJ2-7 . TRBV28 TGTGCCAGCAGTTTACTCGACAGGCGCGGGCAGTACTTC CASSLLDRRGQYF
. TRBJ1-2 . TRBV18 TGTGCCAGCTCACCAAGGACTGAGAACTATGGCTACACCTTC CASSPRTENYGYTF